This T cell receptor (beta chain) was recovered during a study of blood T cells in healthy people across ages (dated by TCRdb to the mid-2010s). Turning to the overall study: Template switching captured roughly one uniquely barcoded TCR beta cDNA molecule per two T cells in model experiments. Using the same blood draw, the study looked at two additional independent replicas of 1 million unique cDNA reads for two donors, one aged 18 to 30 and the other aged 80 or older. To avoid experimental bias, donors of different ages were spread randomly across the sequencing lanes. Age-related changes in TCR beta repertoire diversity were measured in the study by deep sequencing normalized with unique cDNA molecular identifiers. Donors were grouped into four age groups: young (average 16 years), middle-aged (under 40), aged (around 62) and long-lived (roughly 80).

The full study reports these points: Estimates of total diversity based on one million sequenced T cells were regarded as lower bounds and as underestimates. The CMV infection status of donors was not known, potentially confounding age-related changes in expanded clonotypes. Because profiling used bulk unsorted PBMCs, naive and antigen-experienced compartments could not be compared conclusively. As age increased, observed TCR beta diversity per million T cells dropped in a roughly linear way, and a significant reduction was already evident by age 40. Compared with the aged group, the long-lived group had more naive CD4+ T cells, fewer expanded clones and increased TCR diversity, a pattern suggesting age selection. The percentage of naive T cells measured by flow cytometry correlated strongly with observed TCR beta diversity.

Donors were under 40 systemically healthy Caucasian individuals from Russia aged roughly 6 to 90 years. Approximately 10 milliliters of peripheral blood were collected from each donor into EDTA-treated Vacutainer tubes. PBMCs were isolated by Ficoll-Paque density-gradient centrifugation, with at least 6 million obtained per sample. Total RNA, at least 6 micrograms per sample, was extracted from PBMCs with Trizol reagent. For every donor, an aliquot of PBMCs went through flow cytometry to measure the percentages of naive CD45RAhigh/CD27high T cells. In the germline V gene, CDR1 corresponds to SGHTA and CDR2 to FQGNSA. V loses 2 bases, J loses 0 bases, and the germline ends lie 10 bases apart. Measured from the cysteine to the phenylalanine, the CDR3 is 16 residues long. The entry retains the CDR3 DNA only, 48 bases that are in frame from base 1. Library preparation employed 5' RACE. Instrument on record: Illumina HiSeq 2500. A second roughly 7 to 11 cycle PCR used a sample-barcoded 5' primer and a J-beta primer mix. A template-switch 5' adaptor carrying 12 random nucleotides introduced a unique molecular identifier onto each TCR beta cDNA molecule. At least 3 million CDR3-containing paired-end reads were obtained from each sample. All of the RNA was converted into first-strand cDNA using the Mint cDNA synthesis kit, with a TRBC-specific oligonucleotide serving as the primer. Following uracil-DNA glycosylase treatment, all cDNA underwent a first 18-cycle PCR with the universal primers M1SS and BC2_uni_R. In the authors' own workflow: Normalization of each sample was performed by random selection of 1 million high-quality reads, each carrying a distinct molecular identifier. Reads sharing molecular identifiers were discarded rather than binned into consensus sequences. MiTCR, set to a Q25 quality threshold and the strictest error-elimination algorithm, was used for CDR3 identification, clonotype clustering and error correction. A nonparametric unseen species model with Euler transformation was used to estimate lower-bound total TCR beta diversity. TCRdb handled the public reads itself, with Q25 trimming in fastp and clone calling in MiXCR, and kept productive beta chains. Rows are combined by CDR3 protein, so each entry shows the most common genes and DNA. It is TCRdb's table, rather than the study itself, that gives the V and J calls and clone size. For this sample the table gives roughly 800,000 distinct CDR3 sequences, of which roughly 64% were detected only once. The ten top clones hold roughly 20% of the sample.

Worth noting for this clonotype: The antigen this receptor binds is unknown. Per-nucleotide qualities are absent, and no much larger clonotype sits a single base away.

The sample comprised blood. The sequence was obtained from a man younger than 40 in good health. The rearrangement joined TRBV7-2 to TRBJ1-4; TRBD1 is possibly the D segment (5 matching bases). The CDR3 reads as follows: CASSLYGTTTNEKLFF. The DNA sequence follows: TGTGCCAGCAGCTTATACGGGACCACAACTAATGAAAAACTGTTTTTT.